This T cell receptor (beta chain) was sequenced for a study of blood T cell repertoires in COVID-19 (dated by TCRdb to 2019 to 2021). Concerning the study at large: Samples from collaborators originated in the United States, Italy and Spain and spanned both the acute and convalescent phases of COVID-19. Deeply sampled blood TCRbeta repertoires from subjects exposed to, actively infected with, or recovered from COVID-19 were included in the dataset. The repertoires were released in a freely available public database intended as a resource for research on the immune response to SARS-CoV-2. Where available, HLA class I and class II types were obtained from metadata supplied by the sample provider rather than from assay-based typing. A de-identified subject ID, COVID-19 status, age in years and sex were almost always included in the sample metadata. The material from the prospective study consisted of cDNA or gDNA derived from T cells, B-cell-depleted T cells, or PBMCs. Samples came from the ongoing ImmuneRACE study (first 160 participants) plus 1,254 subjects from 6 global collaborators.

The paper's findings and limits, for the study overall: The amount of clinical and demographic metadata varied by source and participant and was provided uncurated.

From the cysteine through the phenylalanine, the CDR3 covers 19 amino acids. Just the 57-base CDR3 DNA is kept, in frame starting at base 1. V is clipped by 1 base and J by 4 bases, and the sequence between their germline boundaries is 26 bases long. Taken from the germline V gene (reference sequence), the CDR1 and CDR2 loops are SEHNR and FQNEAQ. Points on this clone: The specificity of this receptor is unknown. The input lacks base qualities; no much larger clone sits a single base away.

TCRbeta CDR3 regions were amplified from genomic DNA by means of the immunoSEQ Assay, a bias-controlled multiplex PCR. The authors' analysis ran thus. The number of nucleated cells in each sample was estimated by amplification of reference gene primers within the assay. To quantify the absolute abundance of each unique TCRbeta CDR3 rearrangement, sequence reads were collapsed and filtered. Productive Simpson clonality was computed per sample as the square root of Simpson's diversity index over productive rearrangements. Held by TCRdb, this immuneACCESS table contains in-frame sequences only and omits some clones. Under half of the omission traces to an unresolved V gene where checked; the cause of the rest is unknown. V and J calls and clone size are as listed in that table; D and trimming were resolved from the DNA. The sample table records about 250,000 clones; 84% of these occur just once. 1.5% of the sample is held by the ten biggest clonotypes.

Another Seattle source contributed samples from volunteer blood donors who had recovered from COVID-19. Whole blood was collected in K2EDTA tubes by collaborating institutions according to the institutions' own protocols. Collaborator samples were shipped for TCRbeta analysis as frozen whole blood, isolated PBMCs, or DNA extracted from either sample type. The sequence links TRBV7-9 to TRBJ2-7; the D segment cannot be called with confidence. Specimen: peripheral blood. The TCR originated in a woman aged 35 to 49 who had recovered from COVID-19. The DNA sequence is TGTGCCAGCAGCTTAGTGAAGAAGATAGATTTAGATGCGAATTACGAGCAGTACTTC. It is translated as CASSLVKKIDLDANYEQYF.